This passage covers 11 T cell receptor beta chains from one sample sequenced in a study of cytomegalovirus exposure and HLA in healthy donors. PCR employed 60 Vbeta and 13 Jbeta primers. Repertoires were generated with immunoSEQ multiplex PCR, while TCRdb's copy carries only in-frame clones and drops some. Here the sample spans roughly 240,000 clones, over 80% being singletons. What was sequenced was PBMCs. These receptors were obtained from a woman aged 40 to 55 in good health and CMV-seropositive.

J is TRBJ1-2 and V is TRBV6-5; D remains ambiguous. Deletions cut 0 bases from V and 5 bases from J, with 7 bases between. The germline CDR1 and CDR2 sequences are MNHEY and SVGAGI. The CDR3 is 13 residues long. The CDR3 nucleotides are TGTGCCAGCAGTTACTCGGGAGAATATGGCTACACCTTC. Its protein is CASSYSGEYGYTF.

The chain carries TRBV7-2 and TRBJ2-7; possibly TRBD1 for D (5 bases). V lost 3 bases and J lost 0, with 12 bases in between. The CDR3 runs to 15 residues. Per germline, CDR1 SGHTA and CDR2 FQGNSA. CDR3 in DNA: TGTGCCAGCAGCTTTATAGGGGCCCTCTCCTACGAGCAGTACTTC. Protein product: CASSFIGALSYEQYF.

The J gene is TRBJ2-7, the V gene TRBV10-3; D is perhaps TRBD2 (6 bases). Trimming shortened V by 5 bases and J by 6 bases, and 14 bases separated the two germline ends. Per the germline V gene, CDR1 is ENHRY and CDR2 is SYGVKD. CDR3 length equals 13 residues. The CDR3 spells CAISTMQGGEQYF. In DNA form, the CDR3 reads TGTGCCATCAGTACCATGCAGGGAGGCGAGCAGTACTTC.

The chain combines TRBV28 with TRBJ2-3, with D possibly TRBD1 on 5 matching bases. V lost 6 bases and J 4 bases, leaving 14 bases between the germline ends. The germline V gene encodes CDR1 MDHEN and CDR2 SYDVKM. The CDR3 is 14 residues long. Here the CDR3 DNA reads TGTGCCAGCAGCCCCCACCAGGGTGCAGATACGCAGTATTTT. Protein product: CASSPHQGADTQYF.

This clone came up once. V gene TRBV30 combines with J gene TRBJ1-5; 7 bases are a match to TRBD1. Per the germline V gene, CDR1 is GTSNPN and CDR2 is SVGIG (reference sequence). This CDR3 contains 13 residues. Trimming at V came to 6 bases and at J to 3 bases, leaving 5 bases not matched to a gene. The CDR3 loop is CACNRGANQPQHF. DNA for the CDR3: TGTGCCTGTAACAGGGGTGCCAATCAGCCCCAGCATTTT.

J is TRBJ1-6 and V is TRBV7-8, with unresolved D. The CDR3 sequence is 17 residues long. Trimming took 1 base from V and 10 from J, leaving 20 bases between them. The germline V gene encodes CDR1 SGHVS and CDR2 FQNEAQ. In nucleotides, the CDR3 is TGTGCCAGCAGCTTAGAGTTTGTAGGCGGGCGATCATCACCCCTCCACTTT. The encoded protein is CASSLEFVGGRSSPLHF.

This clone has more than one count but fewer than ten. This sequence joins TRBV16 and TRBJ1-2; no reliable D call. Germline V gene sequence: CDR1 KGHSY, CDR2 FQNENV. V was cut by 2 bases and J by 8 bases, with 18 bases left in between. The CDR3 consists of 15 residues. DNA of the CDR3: TGTGCCAGCAGCCAAACCATGTCAGGTTTTGGAGGCTACACCTTC. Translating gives CASSQTMSGFGGYTF.

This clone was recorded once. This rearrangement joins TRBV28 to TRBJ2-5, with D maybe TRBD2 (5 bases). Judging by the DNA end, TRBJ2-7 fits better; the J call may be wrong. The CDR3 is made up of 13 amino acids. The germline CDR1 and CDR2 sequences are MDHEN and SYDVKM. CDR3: CASSSDSYYEQYF. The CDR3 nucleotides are TGTGCCAGCAGTTCGGACTCTTACTACGAGCAGTACTTC.

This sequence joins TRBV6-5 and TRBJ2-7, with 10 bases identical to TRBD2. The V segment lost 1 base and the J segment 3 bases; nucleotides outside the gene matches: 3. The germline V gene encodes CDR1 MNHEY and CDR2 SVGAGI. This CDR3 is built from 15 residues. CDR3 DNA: TGTGCCAGCAGTTACTTAGGGACTAGCGTCTACGAGCAGTACTTC. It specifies CASSYLGTSVYEQYF.

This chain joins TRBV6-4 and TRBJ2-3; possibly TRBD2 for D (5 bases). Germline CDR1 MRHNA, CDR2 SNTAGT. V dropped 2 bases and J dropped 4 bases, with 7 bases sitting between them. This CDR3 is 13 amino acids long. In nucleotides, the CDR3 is TGTGCCAGCAGTGACGCGAGGGCAGATACGCAGTATTTT. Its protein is CASSDARADTQYF.

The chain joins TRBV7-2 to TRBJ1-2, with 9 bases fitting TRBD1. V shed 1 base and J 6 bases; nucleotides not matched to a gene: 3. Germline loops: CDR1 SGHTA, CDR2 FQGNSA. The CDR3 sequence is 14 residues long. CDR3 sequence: CASSLVGQGNGYTF. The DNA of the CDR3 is TGTGCCAGCAGCTTAGTGGGACAGGGAAATGGCTACACCTTC.